The present T cell receptor (beta chain) was sequenced within a study of blood T cells in healthy people across ages. General observations from the study: It was not known whether donors were CMV positive (a possible confounder of expanded clonotype changes).

This clonotype showed up just a few times. Its antigen is unidentified. Primers used in a second PCR of roughly 6 to 11 cycles were a sample-barcoded 5' primer and a J-beta primer mix. TCRdb reanalysed the 5' RACE reads using MiXCR and keeps one entry per CDR3 protein. The profile shows 700,000 to 1,000,000 distinct CDR3 sequences, more than 40% of them singletons. V lost 0 bases and J 0 bases, leaving 10 bases between the germline ends. This CDR3 is 15 amino acids long. Germline assignment: CDR1 SGHRS and CDR2 YFSETQ. This clonotype was sampled from a man aged 55 to 70 in good health. The sequenced sample consisted of blood. The rearrangement joins TRBV5-1 to TRBJ2-7; D gene unclear. The CDR3 bases are TGCGCCAGCAGCTTGGATTGGCGGAGCTCCTACGAGCAGTACTTC. Protein product: CASSLDWRSSYEQYF.